The 28 T cell receptor beta chains below all came from one sample that was sequenced in a study of T cell repertoires in cytomegalovirus infection. From the reads, TCRdb called clonotypes with MiXCR, one entry per CDR3 protein. The sample contains 130,000 or so distinct CDR3 sequences, roughly 6% of which appear only once. Sequencing used PBMCs. Receptor source: a human donor in good health (CMV status not recorded). Some clones in this sample may be carry-over from other donors' samples.

This clonotype was recorded at least ten times. The chain joins TRBV29-1 to TRBJ1-3; D gene ambiguous. V was clipped by 4 bases and J by 1 base, with 8 bases between them. The CDR3 is 13 residues long. CDR1 SQVTM and CDR2 ANQGSEA come from the germline V gene. CDR3 sequence reads: CSVGVKSGNTIYF. In DNA, the CDR3 is TGCAGCGTTGGGGTCAAATCTGGAAACACCATATATTTT. The full variable domain, rest sourced from reference TRBV29-1 and TRBJ1-3, is SAVISQKPSRDICQRGTSLTIQCQVDSQVTMMFWYRQQPGQSLTLIATANQGSEATYESGFVIDKFPISRPNLTFSTLTVSNMSPEDSSIYLCSVGVKSGNTIYFGEGSWLTVV.

The V call is TRBV20-1, the J call TRBJ2-3; D may be TRBD1 or TRBD2 (6 bases each). Between the trimmed V and J ends, which lost 6 bases and 0 bases, there was a span of 13 bases. Per germline, CDR1 DFQATT and CDR2 SNEGSKA (reference sequence). The CDR3 length is 14 residues. CDR3 in amino acids: CSAPGGRSTDTQYF. In DNA form, the CDR3 reads TGCAGTGCCCCTGGGGGGCGTAGCACAGATACGCAGTATTTT.

This clonotype was recorded many times. This rearrangement joins TRBV4-3 to TRBJ2-1; 13 nucleotides match TRBD2. The germline V gene encodes CDR1 LGHNA and CDR2 YSLEER. J lost 10 bases, V lost 0 bases, and 3 bases had no gene match. This CDR3 is built from 15 residues. For the CDR3, the DNA is TGCGCCAGCAGCCAAGAGGGACTAGCGGGATCGGAGCAGTTCTTC. This encodes CASSQEGLAGSEQFF.

This clonotype was counted at least ten times. V gene TRBV19 combines with J gene TRBJ1-2, with TRBD1 as a possible D gene (6 bases). CDR3 length: 13 residues. The germline V gene has CDR1 LNHDA and CDR2 SQIVND (reference sequence). The V end lost 7 bases, the J end lost 4 bases, and 13 bases lay between the germline ends. The CDR3 region has the DNA TGTGCCAGTAACGGAAAGGGGGGCTATGGCTACACCTTC. Protein product: CASNGKGGYGYTF.

This clonotype was counted many times. J is TRBJ2-7 and V is TRBV7-8, with 7 nucleotides matching TRBD1. CDR3 size: 14 residues. The germline V gene has CDR1 SGHVS and CDR2 FQNEAQ. The V gene end was trimmed by 1 base and the J gene end by 3 bases; junction bases not matched to a gene: 3. CDR3 nucleotides: TGTGCCAGCAGCTTAGGGGACAGAGTCTACGAGCAGTACTTC. It yields the protein CASSLGDRVYEQYF. The full variable domain, completed using reference TRBV7-8 and TRBJ2-7, is GAGVSQSPRYKVAKRGQDVALRCDPISGHVSLFWYQQALGQGPEFLTYFQNEAQLDKSGLPSDRFFAERPEGSVSTLKIQRTQQEDSAVYLCASSLGDRVYEQYFGPGTRLTVT.

This clonotype was seen at least ten times. CDR3 bases: TGTGCCACCTCAGGGGGACAGGGCTTGAACACTGAAGCTTTCTTT. This translates into CATSGGQGLNTEAFF. The V gene is TRBV15, the J gene TRBJ1-1; 9 positions match TRBD1. The V and J ends lost 8 bases and 0 bases, in that order; junction bases with no gene match: 7. This CDR3 is 15 amino acids long. Germline V gives CDR1 LNHNV, CDR2 YYDKDF (reference sequence). Full variable domain (remainder filled in from reference TRBV15 and TRBJ1-1): DAMVIQNPRYQVTQFGKPVTLSCSQTLNHNVMYWYQQKSSQAPKLLFHYYDKDFNNEADTPDNFQSRRPNTSFCFLDIRSPGLGDTAMYLCATSGGQGLNTEAFFGQGTRLTVV.

This clonotype was picked up many times. The chain is built from TRBV7-9 and TRBJ1-1; D is uncertain. CDR1 and CDR2 (germline): SEHNR, FQNEAQ (reference sequence). The CDR3 totals 15 residues. Trimming left V 2 bases short and J 0 bases short, with 10 bases between. The CDR3 loop reads CASSLISSLNTEAFF. Here the CDR3 DNA reads TGTGCCAGCAGCTTAATAAGCAGCCTGAACACTGAAGCTTTCTTT. Full variable domain (rest looked up from reference TRBV7-9 and TRBJ1-1): DTGVSQNPRHKITKRGQNVTFRCDPISEHNRLYWYRQTLGQGPEFLTYFQNEAQLEKSRLLSDRFSAERPKGSFSTLEIQRTEQGDSAMYLCASSLISSLNTEAFFGQGTRLTVV.

This clonotype was counted many times. J is TRBJ2-4 and V is TRBV12-3 or TRBV12-4, with D hard to call. With 4 bases removed from V and 7 bases from J, the gap between germline ends came to 14 bases. The CDR3 is made up of 14 amino acids. The CDR3, as DNA: TGTGCCAGCAGTTCTGAGACACCCGAGAACATTCAGTACTTC. Encoded protein: CASSSETPENIQYF.

In its sample, this clonotype was seen many times. This chain connects TRBV7-2 to TRBJ2-1, with 11 bases that match TRBD1. Germline assignment: CDR1 SGHTA and CDR2 FQGNSA. Germline trimming cut 5 bases from V and 5 bases from J; bases unmatched to any gene: 5. This CDR3 has 15 amino acids. In DNA, the CDR3 is TGTGCCAGCAGCCCGGGGACAGGGGGACACAATGAGCAGTTCTTC. It yields the protein CASSPGTGGHNEQFF.

A note on this clonotype: Germline and junction disagree at one end, which may indicate a read error. V usage is TRBV14 and J usage is TRBJ1-1; D gene ambiguous. Germline V gene sequence: CDR1 SGHDN, CDR2 FVKESK. The CDR3 runs to 13 residues. The CDR3 region has the DNA TGTGTCAGCAGCTGGACGAGGAACACTGAAGCTTTCTTT. Translating gives CVSSWTRNTEAFF.

This clonotype showed up many times. V gene TRBV5-6 combines with J gene TRBJ2-1; TRBD1 or TRBD2 may be the D gene (6 bases each). V lost 4 bases and J 0 bases, leaving 14 bases between the germline ends. The germline CDR1 and CDR2 sequences are SGHDT and YYEEEE. This CDR3 comprises 16 residues. The CDR3 region has the DNA TGTGCCAGCAGCCCCGGGGGCCCCAGCTCCTACAATGAGCAGTTCTTC. Its protein is CASSPGGPSSYNEQFF.

This clonotype showed up many times. The CDR3 protein is CASSFRDNLETQYF. DNA of the CDR3: TGTGCCAGCAGCTTCCGGGACAATCTGGAGACCCAGTACTTC. This sequence joins TRBV7-9 and TRBJ2-5; possibly TRBD1 for D (6 bases). V dropped 3 bases and J dropped 5 bases, with 13 bases sitting between them. CDR3 length: 14 residues. Per germline, CDR1 SEHNR and CDR2 FQNEAQ (reference sequence). Full variable domain (outside the CDR3, taken from reference TRBV7-9 and TRBJ2-5): DTGVSQNPRHKITKRGQNVTFRCDPISEHNRLYWYRQTLGQGPEFLTYFQNEAQLEKSRLLSDRFSAERPKGSFSTLEIQRTEQGDSAMYLCASSFRDNLETQYFGPGTRLLVL.

This sequence joins TRBV7-9 and TRBJ2-1; maybe TRBD2 (6 bases). There are 17 residues in the CDR3. Germline CDR1 reads SEHNR; CDR2 reads FQNEAQ (reference sequence). Trimming shortened V by 8 bases and J by 0 bases, and 20 bases separated the two germline ends. As DNA, the CDR3 is TGTGCCAGCGGAGGGGACGGCCAGGAAGACTCCTACAATGAGCAGTTCTTC. Encoded protein: CASGGDGQEDSYNEQFF.

This clonotype was recorded many times. This sequence joins TRBV28 and TRBJ1-2; D gene unclear. The length of the CDR3 is 15 residues. Germline CDR1 is MDHEN and CDR2 is SYDVKM. The ends were cut back, 5 bases at V and 4 bases at J, with 17 bases in the middle. The CDR3 here is CASSTPGRDRYGYTF. CDR3 sequence (DNA): TGTGCCAGCAGTACCCCCGGACGAGACCGCTATGGCTACACCTTC.

This clonotype was seen ten or more times. The chain employs TRBV9 and TRBJ1-6; D unresolved. V lost 0 bases, J lost 3 bases, and 7 bases lay in between. Germline loops: CDR1 SGDLS, CDR2 YYNGEE. CDR3 length equals 15 residues. The CDR3 DNA follows: TGTGCCAGCAGCGTAGCAGAAAGCTATAATTCACCCCTCCACTTT. As protein: CASSVAESYNSPLHF.

This clonotype occurred once. This chain joins TRBV20-1 and TRBJ1-2; 7 bases agree with TRBD1. The J segment lost 5 bases and the V segment lost 6 bases, leaving 9 bases of the junction unmatched. Germline CDR1 reads DFQATT; CDR2 reads SNEGSKA (reference sequence). The CDR3 consists of 13 residues. The CDR3 loop is CSAPTGDRYGYTF. CDR3 coding DNA: TGCAGTGCCCCTACAGGGGACAGATATGGCTACACCTTC.

This clonotype has a count of ten or more. The chain combines TRBV12-3 or TRBV12-4 with TRBJ1-1; D is uncertain. Trimming stripped 1 base from V and 1 base from J, with 4 bases between. The CDR3 has 13 residues. CDR3 sequence reads: CASSLVQNTEAFF. CDR3 sequence (DNA): TGTGCCAGCAGTTTAGTTCAGAACACTGAAGCTTTCTTT.

This clonotype has ten or more counts. The V call is TRBV6-1, the J call TRBJ2-3; D call uncertain. Germline assignment: CDR1 MNHNS and CDR2 SASEGT. CDR3 length: 15 amino acids. V lost 7 bases and J 0 bases, leaving 14 bases between the germline ends. The CDR3 bases are TGTGCCAGCACCGAGCTGTGGGCCAGCACAGATACGCAGTATTTT. This sequence encodes CASTELWASTDTQYF.

This clonotype was detected many times. The gene calls are TRBV6-2 or TRBV6-3 and TRBJ2-7; D may be TRBD1 or TRBD2 (5 bases each). Germline V gives CDR1 MNHEY, CDR2 SVGEGT. The CDR3 covers 13 residues. V was trimmed by 6 bases and J by 9 bases, leaving 18 bases between them. CDR3 residues: CASRWGRNTVQYF. The CDR3 nucleotides are TGTGCCAGCAGATGGGGACGGAATACGGTGCAGTACTTC.

The chain joins TRBV28 to TRBJ1-5; possible D gene TRBD1, 5 bases. The CDR3 runs to 14 residues. Looked up from germline, CDR1 is MDHEN and CDR2 is SYDVKM. Between the trimmed V and J ends, which lost 7 bases and 5 bases, there was a span of 15 bases. The CDR3 reads CASTGTVDDQPQHF. The CDR3 DNA follows: TGTGCCAGCACCGGGACTGTGGACGATCAGCCCCAGCATTTT.

This clonotype was picked up many times. The CDR3 coding sequence is TGCGCCAGCAGTGGATCAGGACTCTTGAGCTCCTATAATTCACCCCTCCACTTT. Protein sequence: CASSGSGLLSSYNSPLHF. The chain recombines TRBV10-2 with TRBJ1-6; unclear D gene. Germline CDR1 and CDR2: WSHSY and SAAADI. V lost 4 bases, J lost 0 bases, and 16 bases lay in between. There are 18 residues in the CDR3.

This clonotype was found many times. The chain is built from TRBV7-9 and TRBJ1-2, with D tentatively TRBD1 (5 bases). CDR3 length: 13 amino acids. Looked up from germline, CDR1 is SEHNR and CDR2 is FQNEAQ (reference sequence). The V end was cut by 1 base, the J end by 5 bases, with 8 bases between. Written as DNA, the CDR3 is TGTGCCAGCAGCTTAGTGGGGGAGTATGGCTACACCTTC. Its protein is CASSLVGEYGYTF. Based on the CDR3 plus reference TRBV7-9 and TRBJ1-2, the full variable domain is DTGVSQNPRHKITKRGQNVTFRCDPISEHNRLYWYRQTLGQGPEFLTYFQNEAQLEKSRLLSDRFSAERPKGSFSTLEIQRTEQGDSAMYLCASSLVGEYGYTFGSGTRLTVV.

The chain uses TRBV2 and TRBJ2-7; 7 bases fit TRBD2. Trimming took 7 bases from V and 2 from J; bases not matched to a gene: 8. CDR1 and CDR2 (germline): SNHLY, FYNNEI. The CDR3 runs 14 residues. The CDR3 DNA reads TGTGCCAGCAATTACAAGCGGGGTACCTACGAGCAGTACTTC. As protein: CASNYKRGTYEQYF.

This clonotype was counted only a few times. The genes are TRBV7-9 and TRBJ2-7, with TRBD1 as a possible D gene (5 bases). The CDR3 spans 13 residues. Germline V gene sequence: CDR1 SEHNR, CDR2 FQNEAQ (reference sequence). V lost 5 bases and J lost 5, with 13 bases in between. The CDR3 coding sequence is TGTGCCAGCAGCCGACAGTCCCTAGACGAGCAGTACTTC. The encoded protein is CASSRQSLDEQYF.

The table lists this clonotype with many counts. The CDR3 region has the DNA TGTGCCAGCAGTTACGCGGGGGCGAACACCGGGGAGCTGTTTTTT. Residues: CASSYAGANTGELFF. The chain has TRBV6-6 and TRBJ2-2; 7 bases map to TRBD2. This CDR3 region has 15 residues. Trimming removed 2 bases from V and 0 bases from J; junction bases left unmatched: 0. Germline CDR1 MNHNY, CDR2 SVGAGI (reference sequence).

The chain joins TRBV12-3 or TRBV12-4 to TRBJ1-1; D not resolved. This CDR3 is built from 16 residues. Trimming left V 2 bases short and J 7 bases short, with 20 bases between. In nucleotides, the CDR3 is TGTGCCAGCAGTTTACTAGTCCCGGGCGCCGTAGGTGAAGCTTTCTTT. This translates into CASSLLVPGAVGEAFF.

Ten or more counts support this clonotype. The chain links TRBV9 to TRBJ2-1, with D perhaps TRBD1 (5 bases). The germline V gene encodes CDR1 SGDLS and CDR2 YYNGEE. The CDR3 has 13 amino acids. Trimming removed 0 bases at V and 7 bases at J, with 8 bases between. The CDR3 protein is CASSVEGKNEQFF. The CDR3 bases are TGTGCCAGCAGCGTAGAGGGGAAGAATGAGCAGTTCTTC.

The CDR3 region has the DNA TGCGCCAGCAGCTTCGGACTAGCGGGGGGCGGGAGCTCCTACAATGAGCAGTTCTTC. Amino acids: CASSFGLAGGGSSYNEQFF. The chain employs TRBV5-1 and TRBJ2-1, with 14 bases matching TRBD2. V lost 2 bases, J lost 0 bases, and 7 bases stayed unmatched. The V gene's germline CDR1 is SGHRS and CDR2 YFSETQ. The CDR3 length is 19 residues.